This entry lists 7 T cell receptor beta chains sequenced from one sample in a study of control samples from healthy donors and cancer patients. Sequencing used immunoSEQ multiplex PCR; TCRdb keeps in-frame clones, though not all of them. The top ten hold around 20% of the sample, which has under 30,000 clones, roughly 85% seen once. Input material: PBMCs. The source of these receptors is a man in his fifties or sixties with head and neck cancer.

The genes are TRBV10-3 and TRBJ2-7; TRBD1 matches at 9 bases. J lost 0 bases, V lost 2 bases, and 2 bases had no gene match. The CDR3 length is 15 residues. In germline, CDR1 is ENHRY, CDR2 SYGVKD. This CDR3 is CAISERDRASYEQYF. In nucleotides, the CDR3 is TGTGCCATCAGTGAGCGGGACAGGGCCTCCTACGAGCAGTACTTC.

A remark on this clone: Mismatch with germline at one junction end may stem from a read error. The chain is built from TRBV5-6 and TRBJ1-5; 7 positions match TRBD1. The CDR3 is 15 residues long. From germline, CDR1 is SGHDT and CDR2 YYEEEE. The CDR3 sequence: CASSLGQLFNQPQHF. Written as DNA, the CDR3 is TGTGCCAGCAGTTTGGGACAGCTCTTCAATCAGCCCCAGCATTTT.

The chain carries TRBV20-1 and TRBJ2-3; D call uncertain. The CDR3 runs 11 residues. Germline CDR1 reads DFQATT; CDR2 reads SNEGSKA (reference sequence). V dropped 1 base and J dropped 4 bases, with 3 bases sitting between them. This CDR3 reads CSARVSDTQYF. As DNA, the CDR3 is TGCAGTGCTAGAGTTTCAGATACGCAGTATTTT.

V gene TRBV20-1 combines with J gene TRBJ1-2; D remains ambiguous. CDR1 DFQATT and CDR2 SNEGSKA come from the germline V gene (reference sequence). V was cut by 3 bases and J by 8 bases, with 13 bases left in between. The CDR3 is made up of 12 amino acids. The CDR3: CSASGWSDGYTF. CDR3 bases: TGCAGTGCTAGTGGCTGGAGCGACGGCTACACCTTC.

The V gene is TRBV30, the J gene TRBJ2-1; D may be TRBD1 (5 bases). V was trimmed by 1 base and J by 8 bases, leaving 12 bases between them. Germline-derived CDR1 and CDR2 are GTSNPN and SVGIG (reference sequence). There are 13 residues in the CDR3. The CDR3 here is CAWSGGGSYEQFF. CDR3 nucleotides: TGTGCCTGGAGTGGGGGCGGTTCCTATGAGCAGTTCTTC.

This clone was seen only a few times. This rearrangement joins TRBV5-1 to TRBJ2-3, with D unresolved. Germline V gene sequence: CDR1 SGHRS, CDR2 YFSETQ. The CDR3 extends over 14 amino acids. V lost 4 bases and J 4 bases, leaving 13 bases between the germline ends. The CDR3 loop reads CASSRSLESDTQYF. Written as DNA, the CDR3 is TGCGCCAGCAGCCGATCCCTAGAATCAGATACGCAGTATTTT.

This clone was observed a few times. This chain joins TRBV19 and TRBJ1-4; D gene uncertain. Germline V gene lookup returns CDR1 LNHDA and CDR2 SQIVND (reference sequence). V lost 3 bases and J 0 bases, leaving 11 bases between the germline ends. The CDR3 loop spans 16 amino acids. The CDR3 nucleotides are TGTGCCAGTAGTATGCATATAGAAGCAACTAATGAAAAACTGTTTTTT. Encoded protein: CASSMHIEATNEKLFF.